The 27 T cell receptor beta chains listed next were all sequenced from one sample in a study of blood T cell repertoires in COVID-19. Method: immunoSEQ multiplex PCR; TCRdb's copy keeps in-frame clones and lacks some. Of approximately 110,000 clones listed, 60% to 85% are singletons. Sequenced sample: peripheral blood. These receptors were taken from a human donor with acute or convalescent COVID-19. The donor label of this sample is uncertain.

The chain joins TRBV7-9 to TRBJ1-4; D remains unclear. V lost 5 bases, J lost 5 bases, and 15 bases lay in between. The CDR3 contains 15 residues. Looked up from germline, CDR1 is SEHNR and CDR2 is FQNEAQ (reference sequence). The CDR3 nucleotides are TGTGCCAGCAGCCGTGAAGGACGGGGAAATGAAAAACTGTTTTTT. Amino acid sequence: CASSREGRGNEKLFF.

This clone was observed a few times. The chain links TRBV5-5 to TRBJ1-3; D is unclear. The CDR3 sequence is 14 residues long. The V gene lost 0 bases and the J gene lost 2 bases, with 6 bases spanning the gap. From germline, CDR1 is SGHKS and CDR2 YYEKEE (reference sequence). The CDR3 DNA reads TGTGCCAGCAGCTTGGCTTCAGCTGGAAACACCATATATTTT. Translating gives CASSLASAGNTIYF.

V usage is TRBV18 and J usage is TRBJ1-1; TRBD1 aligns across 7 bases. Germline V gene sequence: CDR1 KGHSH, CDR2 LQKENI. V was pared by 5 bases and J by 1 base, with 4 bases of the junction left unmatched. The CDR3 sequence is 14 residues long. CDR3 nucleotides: TGTGCCAGCTCATCTGACAGGGCGAACACTGAAGCTTTCTTT. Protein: CASSSDRANTEAFF.

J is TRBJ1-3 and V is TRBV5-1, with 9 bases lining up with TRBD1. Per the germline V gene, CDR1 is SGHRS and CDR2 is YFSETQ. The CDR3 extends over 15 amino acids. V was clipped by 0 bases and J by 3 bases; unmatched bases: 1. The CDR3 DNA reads TGCGCCAGCAGCTTGGGGGACAGGGTTGGAAACACCATATATTTT. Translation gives CASSLGDRVGNTIYF.

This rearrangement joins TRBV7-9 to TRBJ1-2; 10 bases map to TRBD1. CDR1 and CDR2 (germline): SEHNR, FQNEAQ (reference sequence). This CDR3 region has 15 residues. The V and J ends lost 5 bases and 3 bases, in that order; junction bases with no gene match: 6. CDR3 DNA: TGTGCCAGCAGCCCCGGACAGGGGGACTACTATGGCTACACCTTC. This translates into CASSPGQGDYYGYTF.

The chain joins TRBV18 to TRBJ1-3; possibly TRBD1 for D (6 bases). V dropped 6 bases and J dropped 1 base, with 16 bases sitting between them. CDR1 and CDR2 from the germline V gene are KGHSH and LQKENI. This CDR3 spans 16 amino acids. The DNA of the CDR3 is TGTGCCAGCTCGCCGCAACGTACAGGGTCTGGAAACACCATATATTTT. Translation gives CASSPQRTGSGNTIYF. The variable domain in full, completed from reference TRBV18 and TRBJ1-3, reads NAGVMQNPRHLVRRRGQEARLRCSPMKGHSHVYWYRQLPEEGLKFMVYLQKENIIDESGMPKERFSAEFPKEGPSILRIQQVVRGDSAAYFCASSPQRTGSGNTIYFGEGSWLTVV.

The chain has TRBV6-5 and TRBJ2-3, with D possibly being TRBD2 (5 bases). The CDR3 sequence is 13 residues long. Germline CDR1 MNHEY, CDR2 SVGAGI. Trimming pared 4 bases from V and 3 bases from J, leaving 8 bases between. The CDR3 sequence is CASSLPGTDTQYF. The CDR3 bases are TGTGCCAGCAGTTTGCCGGGGACAGATACGCAGTATTTT.

DNA for the CDR3: TGTGCCACCAGTGACCCCGGGACTCCGGGCACCGAAAAACTGTTTTTT. This gives the protein CATSDPGTPGTEKLFF. This rearrangement joins TRBV24-1 to TRBJ1-4; weak D call: TRBD1 (5 bases). Trimming shortened V by 4 bases and J by 8 bases, and 19 bases separated the two germline ends. The CDR3 length is 16 residues. Germline V lookup: CDR1 KGHDR, CDR2 SFDVKD.

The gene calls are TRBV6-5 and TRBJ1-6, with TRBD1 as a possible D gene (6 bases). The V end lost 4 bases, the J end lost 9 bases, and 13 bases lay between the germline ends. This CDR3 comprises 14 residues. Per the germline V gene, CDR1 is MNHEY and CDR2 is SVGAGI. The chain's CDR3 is CASSCDRKGSPLHF. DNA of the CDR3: TGTGCCAGCAGTTGCGACAGGAAAGGTTCACCCCTCCACTTT.

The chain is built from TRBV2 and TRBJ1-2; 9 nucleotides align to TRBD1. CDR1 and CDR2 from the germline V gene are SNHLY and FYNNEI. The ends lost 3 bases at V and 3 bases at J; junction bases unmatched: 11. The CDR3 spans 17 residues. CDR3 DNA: TGTGCCAGCAGTGACCCGGGACAGGGAGGGTCGGACTATGGCTACACCTTC. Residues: CASSDPGQGGSDYGYTF.

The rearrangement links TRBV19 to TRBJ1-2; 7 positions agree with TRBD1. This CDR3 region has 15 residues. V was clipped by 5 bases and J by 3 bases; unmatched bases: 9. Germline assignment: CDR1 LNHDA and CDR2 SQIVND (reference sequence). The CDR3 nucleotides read TGTGCCAGTAGTCCAACCGGGACAGAGGACTATGGCTACACCTTC. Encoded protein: CASSPTGTEDYGYTF.

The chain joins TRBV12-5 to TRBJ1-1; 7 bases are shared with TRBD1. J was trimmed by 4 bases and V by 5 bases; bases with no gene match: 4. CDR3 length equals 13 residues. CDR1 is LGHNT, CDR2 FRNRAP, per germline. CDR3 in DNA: TGTGCTAGTGGTAAAGGGGGCGTCACTGAAGCTTTCTTT. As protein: CASGKGGVTEAFF.

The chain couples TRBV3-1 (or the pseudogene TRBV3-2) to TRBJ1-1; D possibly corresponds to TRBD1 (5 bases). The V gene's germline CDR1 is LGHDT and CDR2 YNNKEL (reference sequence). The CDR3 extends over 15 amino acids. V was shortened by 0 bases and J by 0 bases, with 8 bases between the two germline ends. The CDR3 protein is CASSQDFRVNTEAFF. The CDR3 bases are TGTGCCAGCAGCCAAGATTTCAGGGTGAACACTGAAGCTTTCTTT.

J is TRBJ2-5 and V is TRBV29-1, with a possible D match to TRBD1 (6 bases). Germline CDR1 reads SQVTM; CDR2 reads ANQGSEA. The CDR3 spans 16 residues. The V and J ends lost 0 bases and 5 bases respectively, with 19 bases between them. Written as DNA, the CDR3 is TGCAGCGTTGAAGAAGGTCAGGGGACGTTTGCGGAGACCCAGTACTTC. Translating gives CSVEEGQGTFAETQYF. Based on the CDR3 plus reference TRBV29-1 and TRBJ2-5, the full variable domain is SAVISQKPSRDICQRGTSLTIQCQVDSQVTMMFWYRQQPGQSLTLIATANQGSEATYESGFVIDKFPISRPNLTFSTLTVSNMSPEDSSIYLCSVEEGQGTFAETQYFGPGTRLLVL.

As DNA, the CDR3 is TGCGCCAGCAGCCAAGATAGGTACGGGGGACGGACCTATAATTCACCCCTCCACTTT. The encoded protein is CASSQDRYGGRTYNSPLHF. The chain is built from TRBV4-1 and TRBJ1-6; TRBD1 might be the D (5 bases). V was pared by 0 bases and J by 2 bases, with 17 bases between. The germline V gene encodes CDR1 MGHRA and CDR2 YSYEKL. This CDR3 has 19 residues.

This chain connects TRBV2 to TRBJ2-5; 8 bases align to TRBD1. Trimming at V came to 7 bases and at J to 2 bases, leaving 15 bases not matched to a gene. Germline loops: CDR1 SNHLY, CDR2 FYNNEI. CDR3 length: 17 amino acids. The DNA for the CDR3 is TGTGCCAGCATTATTTCACCACCCGACAGGGGACAAGAGACCCAGTACTTC. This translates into CASIISPPDRGQETQYF.

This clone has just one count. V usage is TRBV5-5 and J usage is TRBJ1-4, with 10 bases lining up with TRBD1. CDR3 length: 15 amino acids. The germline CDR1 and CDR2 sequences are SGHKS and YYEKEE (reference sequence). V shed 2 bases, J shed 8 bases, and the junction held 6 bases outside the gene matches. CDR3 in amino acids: CASSLGTGAREKLFF. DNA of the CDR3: TGTGCCAGCAGCTTAGGGACAGGGGCCCGGGAAAAACTGTTTTTT. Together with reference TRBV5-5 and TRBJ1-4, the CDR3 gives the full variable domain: DAGVTQSPTHLIKTRGQQVTLRCSPISGHKSVSWYQQVLGQGPQFIFQYYEKEERGRGNFPDRFSARQFPNYSSELNVNALLLGDSALYLCASSLGTGAREKLFFGSGTQLSVL.

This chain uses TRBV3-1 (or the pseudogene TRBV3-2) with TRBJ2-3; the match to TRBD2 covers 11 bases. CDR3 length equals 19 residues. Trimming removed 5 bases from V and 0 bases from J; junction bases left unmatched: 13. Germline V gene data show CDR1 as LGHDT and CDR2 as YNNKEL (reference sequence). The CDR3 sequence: CASSTRFPTSGASTDTQYF. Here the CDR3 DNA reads TGTGCCAGCAGCACCCGATTCCCGACTAGCGGGGCTAGCACAGATACGCAGTATTTT.

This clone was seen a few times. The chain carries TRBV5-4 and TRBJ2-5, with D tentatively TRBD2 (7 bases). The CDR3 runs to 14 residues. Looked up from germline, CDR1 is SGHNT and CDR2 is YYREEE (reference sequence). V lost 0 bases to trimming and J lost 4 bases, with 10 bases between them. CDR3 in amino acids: CASSLVGGGETQYF. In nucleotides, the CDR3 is TGTGCCAGCAGCTTGGTGGGAGGGGGAGAGACCCAGTACTTC.

CDR3 bases: TGTGCCAGCAGTTTTGCGGGTACCGGGGAGCTGTTTTTT. It codes for CASSFAGTGELFF. The rearrangement links TRBV12-3 or TRBV12-4 to TRBJ2-2, with TRBD2 as a possible D gene (5 bases). V shed 3 bases and J shed 5 bases, with 7 bases lying between them. This CDR3 region has 13 residues.

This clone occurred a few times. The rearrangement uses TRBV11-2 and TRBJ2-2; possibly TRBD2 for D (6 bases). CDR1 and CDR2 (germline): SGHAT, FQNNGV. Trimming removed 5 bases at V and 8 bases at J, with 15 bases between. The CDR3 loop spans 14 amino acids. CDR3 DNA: TGTGCCAGCAGCCGCAGCGTCGGGGGAGGGGAGCTGTTTTTT. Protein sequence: CASSRSVGGGELFF. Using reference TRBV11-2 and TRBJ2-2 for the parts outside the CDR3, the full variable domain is EAGVAQSPRYKIIEKRQSVAFWCNPISGHATLYWYQQILGQGPKLLIQFQNNGVVDDSQLPKDRFSAERLKGVDSTLKIQPAKLEDSAVYLCASSRSVGGGELFFGEGSRLTVL.

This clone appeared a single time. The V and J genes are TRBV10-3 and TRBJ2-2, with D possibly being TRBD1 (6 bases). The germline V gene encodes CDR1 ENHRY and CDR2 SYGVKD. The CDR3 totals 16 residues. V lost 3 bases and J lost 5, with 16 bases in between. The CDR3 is CAISDRGRKGTGELFF. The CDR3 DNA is TGTGCCATCAGTGACAGGGGCAGGAAGGGTACCGGGGAGCTGTTTTTT.

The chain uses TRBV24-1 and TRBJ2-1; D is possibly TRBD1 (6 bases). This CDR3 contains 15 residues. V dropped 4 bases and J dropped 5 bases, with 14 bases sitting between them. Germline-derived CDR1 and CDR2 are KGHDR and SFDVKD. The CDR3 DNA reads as TGTGCCACCAGTGAGAGGGGGACACGGAACAATGAGCAGTTCTTC. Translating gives CATSERGTRNNEQFF.

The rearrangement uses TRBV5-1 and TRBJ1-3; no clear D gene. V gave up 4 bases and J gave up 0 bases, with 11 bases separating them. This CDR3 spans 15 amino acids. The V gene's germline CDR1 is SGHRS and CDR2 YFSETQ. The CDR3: CASSPGDLSGNTIYF. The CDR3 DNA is TGCGCCAGCAGCCCTGGAGACCTCTCTGGAAACACCATATATTTT.

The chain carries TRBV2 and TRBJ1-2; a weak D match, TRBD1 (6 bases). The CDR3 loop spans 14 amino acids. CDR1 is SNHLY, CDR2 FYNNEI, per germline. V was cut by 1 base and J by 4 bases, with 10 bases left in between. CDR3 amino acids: CASSEDRESYGYTF. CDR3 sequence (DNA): TGTGCCAGCAGTGAAGACAGGGAGAGCTATGGCTACACCTTC.

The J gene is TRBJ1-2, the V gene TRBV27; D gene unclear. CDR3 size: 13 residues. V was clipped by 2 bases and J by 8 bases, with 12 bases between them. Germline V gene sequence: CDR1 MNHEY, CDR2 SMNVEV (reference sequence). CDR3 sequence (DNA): TGTGCCAGCAGTTTAGCGGTTTCGCGGGGCTACACCTTC. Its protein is CASSLAVSRGYTF.

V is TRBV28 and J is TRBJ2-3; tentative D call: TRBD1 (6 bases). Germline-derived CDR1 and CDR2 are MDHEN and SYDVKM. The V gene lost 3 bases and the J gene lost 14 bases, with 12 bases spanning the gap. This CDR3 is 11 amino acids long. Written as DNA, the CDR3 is TGTGCCAGCAGTTTTGCCACAGGGAGGTATTTT. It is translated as CASSFATGRYF.